This entry lists 26 T cell receptor beta chains sequenced from one sample in a study of blood T cell repertoires in COVID-19. The repertoire was sequenced with immunoSEQ multiplex PCR; TCRdb's copy has only in-frame clones and lacks some. The profile covers about 150,000 clones, with about 80% appearing a single time and around 28% taken by the ten largest. The specimen was peripheral blood. Receptors were obtained from a woman between 55 and 75 years old with acute or convalescent COVID-19.

The V call is TRBV5-1, the J call TRBJ1-1; 7 bases are shared with TRBD1. The length of the CDR3 is 14 residues. The germline V gene encodes CDR1 SGHRS and CDR2 YFSETQ. Trimming took 2 bases from V and 4 from J; bases not matched to a gene: 5. The CDR3 coding sequence is TGCGCCAGCAGCTTCAGGGGGTTTGGCACTGAAGCTTTCTTT. This gives the protein CASSFRGFGTEAFF.

This chain connects TRBV19 to TRBJ1-5; the D gene is possibly TRBD1 (6 bases). Trimming removed 5 bases at V and 9 bases at J, with 26 bases between. The CDR3 spans 17 residues. Germline CDR1 LNHDA, CDR2 SQIVND (reference sequence). The CDR3 loop reads CASSPALDSTGSGPQHF. As DNA, the CDR3 is TGTGCCAGTAGTCCGGCCTTGGATTCTACAGGGAGTGGGCCCCAGCATTTT.

The chain couples TRBV5-1 to TRBJ1-1; perhaps TRBD1 as D (5 bases). V was cut by 1 base and J by 1 base, with 11 bases left in between. The CDR3 is 15 residues long. In germline, CDR1 is SGHRS, CDR2 YFSETQ. DNA of the CDR3: TGCGCCAGCAGCTTGAGTCCAGGGTCGAACACTGAAGCTTTCTTT. Translated: CASSLSPGSNTEAFF.

About this clone: Distinct nucleotide sequences in the sample also encode this CDR3. The J gene is TRBJ1-3, the V gene TRBV6-5, with 8 bases lining up with TRBD1. This CDR3 comprises 15 residues. The V gene end was trimmed by 5 bases and the J gene end by 1 base; junction bases not matched to a gene: 4. Looked up from germline, CDR1 is MNHEY and CDR2 is SVGAGI. The CDR3 is CASSKTGGSGNTIYF. CDR3 sequence (DNA): TGTGCCAGCAGTAAAACAGGGGGGTCTGGAAACACCATATATTTT.

The chain carries TRBV6-5 and TRBJ2-7; a possible D gene is TRBD1 (6 bases). The germline gives CDR1 MNHEY, CDR2 SVGAGI. Trimming removed 7 bases from V and 3 bases from J, with 13 bases in between. The CDR3 has 13 residues. CDR3 in DNA: TGTGCCAGCAAAAGGGACACTTACTACGAGCAGTACGTC. Translating gives CASKRDTYYEQYV.

The V gene is TRBV18, the J gene TRBJ2-1; 13 nucleotides match TRBD2. The V gene's germline CDR1 is KGHSH and CDR2 LQKENI. The junction had 4 bases not matched to a gene; V was cut back by 3 bases and J by 5 bases. CDR3 length: 16 residues. The CDR3: CASSPLLAGGDNEQFF. In nucleotides, the CDR3 is TGTGCCAGCTCACCCCTACTAGCGGGGGGGGACAATGAGCAGTTCTTC.

The V gene is TRBV9, the J gene TRBJ1-2, with a weak D call TRBD1 (5 bases). The CDR3 spans 17 residues. Germline V lookup: CDR1 SGDLS, CDR2 YYNGEE. Trimming removed 7 bases from V and 1 base from J, with 23 bases in between. As DNA, the CDR3 is TGTGCCAGCGCCCGGGTGGACACCTTGTATATTAACTATGGCTACACCTTC. It encodes CASARVDTLYINYGYTF. The full variable domain, with the rest looked up from reference TRBV9 and TRBJ1-2, is DSGVTQTPKHLITATGQRVTLRCSPRSGDLSVYWYQQSLDQGLQFLIQYYNGEERAKGNILERFSAQQFPDLHSELNLSSLELGDSALYFCASARVDTLYINYGYTFGSGTRLTVV.

The chain is built from TRBV3-1 (or the pseudogene TRBV3-2) and TRBJ2-1, with a weak D call TRBD2 (7 bases). Trimming shortened V by 1 base and J by 4 bases, and 11 bases separated the two germline ends. Germline-derived CDR1 and CDR2 are LGHDT and YNNKEL (reference sequence). CDR3 size: 15 residues. CDR3 nucleotides: TGTGCCAGCAGCCAAGTGCGGGGGACATACAATGAGCAGTTCTTC. Its protein is CASSQVRGTYNEQFF.

With regard to this clone: Other DNA sequences from this sample encode an identical CDR3 as well. The CDR3 loop reads CASSPGAGNQPQHF. For the CDR3, the DNA is TGTGCCAGCTCACCAGGGGCGGGCAATCAGCCCCAGCATTTT. The rearrangement uses TRBV18 and TRBJ1-5, with D possibly being TRBD1 (5 bases). V gave up 2 bases and J gave up 2 bases, with 7 bases separating them. The germline gives CDR1 KGHSH, CDR2 LQKENI. The CDR3 loop spans 14 amino acids. The full variable domain, in which reference TRBV18 and TRBJ1-5 provide the parts outside the CDR3, is NAGVMQNPRHLVRRRGQEARLRCSPMKGHSHVYWYRQLPEEGLKFMVYLQKENIIDESGMPKERFSAEFPKEGPSILRIQQVVRGDSAAYFCASSPGAGNQPQHFGDGTRLSIL.

V usage is TRBV5-8 and J usage is TRBJ2-1; the D gene is possibly TRBD1 (6 bases). Trimming removed 5 bases at V and 8 bases at J, with 14 bases between. Germline values: CDR1 SGHTS, CDR2 YDEGEE. CDR3 size: 13 residues. In DNA, the CDR3 is TGTGCCAGCAGTCTACAGGGATTGGATGAGCAGTTCTTC. Its translation: CASSLQGLDEQFF.

This chain connects TRBV6-5 to TRBJ2-7, with D possibly matching TRBD2 (6 bases). Per the germline V gene, CDR1 is MNHEY and CDR2 is SVGAGI. V was pared by 6 bases and J by 0 bases, with 12 bases between. The CDR3 covers 14 residues. The CDR3 here is CASRPGTSSYEQYF. Written as DNA, the CDR3 is TGTGCCAGCAGGCCCGGGACTTCCTCCTACGAGCAGTACTTC.

The rearrangement uses TRBV6-1 and TRBJ2-1; D is unresolved. Germline lookup yields CDR1 MNHNS and CDR2 SASEGT. This CDR3 is 11 amino acids long. Between the trimmed V and J ends, which lost 2 bases and 14 bases, there was a span of 10 bases. This chain's CDR3 is CASSERSEKFF. The CDR3 coding sequence is TGTGCCAGCAGTGAACGGTCTGAAAAGTTCTTC.

The rearrangement uses TRBV3-1 (or the pseudogene TRBV3-2) and TRBJ2-2; D perhaps matches TRBD2 (5 bases). The V gene's germline CDR1 is LGHDT and CDR2 YNNKEL (reference sequence). The CDR3 runs 15 residues. Trimming removed 4 bases at V and 8 bases at J, with 17 bases between. In DNA, the CDR3 is TGTGCCAGCAGCCCCGAGCCAGGACTCCGTGGGGAGCTGTTTTTT. It translates to CASSPEPGLRGELFF.

This sequence joins TRBV5-1 and TRBJ2-3; the match to TRBD1 covers 10 bases. Germline V lookup: CDR1 SGHRS, CDR2 YFSETQ. The CDR3 is 17 amino acids. V trimming: 0 bases; J trimming: 0 bases; junction bases outside the gene matches: 4. CDR3 loop: CASSLGWGQGSTDTQYF. CDR3 DNA: TGCGCCAGCAGCTTGGGATGGGGACAGGGGAGCACAGATACGCAGTATTTT.

This clone appeared a single time. V and J are TRBV19 and TRBJ1-1, with a tentative D call TRBD1 (6 bases). The V end lost 9 bases, the J end lost 3 bases, and 26 bases lay between the germline ends. The CDR3 contains 17 residues. Germline CDR1 is LNHDA and CDR2 is SQIVND (reference sequence). The CDR3 region is CASPDRNQGNSHTEAFF. In nucleotides, the CDR3 is TGTGCCAGCCCGGACCGAAACCAGGGGAATAGTCACACTGAAGCTTTCTTT.

The chain employs TRBV12-5 and TRBJ2-4; 7 bases map to TRBD2. Trimming at V came to 6 bases and at J to 5 bases, leaving 13 bases not matched to a gene. Germline values: CDR1 LGHNT, CDR2 FRNRAP. The CDR3 is 16 residues long. CDR3 sequence reads: CASGPGSGRTQNIQYF. The CDR3 DNA follows: TGTGCTAGTGGACCCGGTTCCGGGAGGACCCAAAACATTCAGTACTTC.

The V and J genes are TRBV12-3 or TRBV12-4 and TRBJ1-1; D possibly corresponds to TRBD1 (6 bases). CDR3 length: 12 amino acids. Trimming cost V 6 bases and J 7 bases, with 12 bases left between them. The CDR3 loop reads CASSPQGREAFF. In DNA form, the CDR3 reads TGTGCCAGCAGCCCGCAGGGGCGTGAAGCTTTCTTT.

This clone came up once. This chain uses TRBV3-1 (or the pseudogene TRBV3-2) with TRBJ1-6, with 9 bases that match TRBD1. Germline V gene data show CDR1 as LGHDT and CDR2 as YNNKEL (reference sequence). J was trimmed by 9 bases and V by 7 bases; bases with no gene match: 10. The CDR3 contains 15 residues. CDR3 nucleotide sequence: TGTGCCAGCACCCTAGACAGGGGGACGGCTTCACCCCTCCACTTT. As protein: CASTLDRGTASPLHF.

The rearrangement uses TRBV10-3 and TRBJ1-4; possibly TRBD1 for D (6 bases). Germline assignment: CDR1 ENHRY and CDR2 SYGVKD. Trimming cost V 4 bases and J 5 bases, with 11 bases left between them. The CDR3 totals 14 residues. The CDR3 bases are TGTGCCATCAGTGGGTCAGGACAGAATGAAAAACTGTTTTTT. Its translation: CAISGSGQNEKLFF.

The V and J genes are TRBV25-1 and TRBJ1-2; tentative D call: TRBD1 (5 bases). Germline loops: CDR1 MGHDK, CDR2 SYGVNS. CDR3 size: 13 residues. Trimming took 5 bases from V and 3 from J, leaving 10 bases between them. CDR3 sequence: CASSPGTHYGYTF. CDR3 in DNA: TGTGCCAGCAGTCCCGGGACTCACTATGGCTACACCTTC.

CDR3 sequence: CASSPAATNEKLFF. Here the CDR3 DNA reads TGTGCCAGCAGCCCCGCAGCAACTAATGAAAAACTGTTTTTT. The chain is built from TRBV9 and TRBJ1-4; D unclear. The germline CDR1 and CDR2 sequences are SGDLS and YYNGEE. The length of the CDR3 is 14 residues. Trimming left V 4 bases short and J 0 bases short, with 7 bases between.

V gene TRBV24-1 combines with J gene TRBJ2-1, with TRBD2 matching 9 bases. Germline lookup yields CDR1 KGHDR and CDR2 SFDVKD. This CDR3 is 16 amino acids long. V trimming: 3 bases; J trimming: 9 bases; junction bases outside the gene matches: 11. Here the CDR3 reads CATSDISRGGRGEQFF. CDR3 coding DNA: TGTGCCACCAGTGATATTTCGCGGGGGGGCCGAGGTGAGCAGTTCTTC.

The chain links TRBV6-5 to TRBJ2-5, with D maybe TRBD2 (5 bases). This CDR3 has 15 residues. The germline V gene encodes CDR1 MNHEY and CDR2 SVGAGI. V lost 0 bases and J 1 base, leaving 9 bases between the germline ends. CDR3 nucleotides: TGTGCCAGCAGTTACTCTCTGGGGAGCCAAGAGACCCAGTACTTC. Translation gives CASSYSLGSQETQYF.

The rearrangement uses TRBV27 and TRBJ2-2; the D gene is possibly TRBD1 (5 bases). Trimming removed 6 bases at V and 0 bases at J, with 14 bases between. Germline CDR1 and CDR2: MNHEY and SMNVEV (reference sequence). The CDR3 is 16 residues long. CDR3 nucleotides: TGTGCCAGCAGCCGGCCCCAGGGTACGAACACCGGGGAGCTGTTTTTT. Its translation is CASSRPQGTNTGELFF.

The chain joins TRBV20-1 to TRBJ1-2; no firm D call. The CDR3 is 11 residues long. Germline values: CDR1 DFQATT, CDR2 SNEGSKA (reference sequence). Trimming took 6 bases from V and 7 from J, leaving 12 bases between them. As DNA, the CDR3 is TGCAGTGCCATCATAGAGGGTGGCTACACCTTC. Protein sequence: CSAIIEGGYTF.

V is TRBV3-1 (or the pseudogene TRBV3-2) and J is TRBJ2-1; perhaps TRBD2 as D (5 bases). The CDR3 has 16 residues. Trimming removed 6 bases at V and 8 bases at J, with 23 bases between. In germline, CDR1 is LGHDT, CDR2 YNNKEL (reference sequence). CDR3 region: CASSPERAPGLDEQFF. The CDR3 DNA is TGTGCCAGCAGTCCGGAGAGGGCCCCAGGTTTGGATGAGCAGTTCTTC.